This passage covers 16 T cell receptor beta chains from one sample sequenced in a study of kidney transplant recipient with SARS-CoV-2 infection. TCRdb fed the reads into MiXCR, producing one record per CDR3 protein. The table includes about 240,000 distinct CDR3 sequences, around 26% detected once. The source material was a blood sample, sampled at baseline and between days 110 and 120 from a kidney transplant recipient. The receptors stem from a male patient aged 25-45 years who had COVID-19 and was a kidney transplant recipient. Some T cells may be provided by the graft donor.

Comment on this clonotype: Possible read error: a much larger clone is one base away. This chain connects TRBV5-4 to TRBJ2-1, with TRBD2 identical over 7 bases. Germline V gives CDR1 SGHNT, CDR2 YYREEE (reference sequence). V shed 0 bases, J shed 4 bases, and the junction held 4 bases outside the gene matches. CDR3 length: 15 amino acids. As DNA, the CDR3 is TGTGCCAGCAGCTTGGACGTGGGGGGGTACAATGAGCAGTTCTTC. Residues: CASSLDVGGYNEQFF.

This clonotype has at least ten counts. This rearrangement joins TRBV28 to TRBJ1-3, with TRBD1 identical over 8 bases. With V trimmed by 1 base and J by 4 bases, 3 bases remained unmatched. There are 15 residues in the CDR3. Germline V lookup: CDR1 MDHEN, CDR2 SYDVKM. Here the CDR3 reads CASSLSGTGGNTIYF. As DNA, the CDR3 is TGTGCCAGCAGTTTATCCGGGACAGGAGGAAACACCATATATTTT.

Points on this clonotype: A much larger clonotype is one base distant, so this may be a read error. In DNA form, the CDR3 reads TGTGTCAGCAGCCCGTCTAACTATGGCTACACCTTC. It codes for CVSSPSNYGYTF. V and J are TRBV6-8 and TRBJ1-2; D remains ambiguous. Germline V gene data show CDR1 as MNHGY and CDR2 as SAAAGT. The CDR3 consists of 12 residues.

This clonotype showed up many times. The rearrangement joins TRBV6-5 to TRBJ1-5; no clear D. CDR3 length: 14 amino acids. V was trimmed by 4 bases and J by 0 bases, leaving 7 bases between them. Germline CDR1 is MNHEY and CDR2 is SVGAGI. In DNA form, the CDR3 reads TGTGCCAGCAGTTCGGTATATAGCAATCAGCCCCAGCATTTT. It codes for CASSSVYSNQPQHF.

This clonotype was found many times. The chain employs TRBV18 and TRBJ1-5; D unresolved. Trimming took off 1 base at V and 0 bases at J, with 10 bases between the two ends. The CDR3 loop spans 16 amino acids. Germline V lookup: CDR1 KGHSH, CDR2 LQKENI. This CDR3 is CASSPQEAYSNQPQHF. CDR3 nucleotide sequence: TGTGCCAGCTCACCACAAGAAGCTTATAGCAATCAGCCCCAGCATTTT. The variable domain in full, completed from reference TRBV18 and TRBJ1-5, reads NAGVMQNPRHLVRRRGQEARLRCSPMKGHSHVYWYRQLPEEGLKFMVYLQKENIIDESGMPKERFSAEFPKEGPSILRIQQVVRGDSAAYFCASSPQEAYSNQPQHFGDGTRLSIL.

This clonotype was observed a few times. CDR3 region: CSARDPHTQYF. The CDR3 DNA follows: TGCAGTGCCCGGGACCCACATACGCAGTATTTT. V is TRBV20-1 and J is TRBJ2-3, with D perhaps TRBD1 or TRBD2 (5 bases each). CDR3 length: 11 amino acids. V lost 6 bases to trimming and J lost 7 bases, with 11 bases between them. Germline V gene lookup returns CDR1 DFQATT and CDR2 SNEGSKA (reference sequence).

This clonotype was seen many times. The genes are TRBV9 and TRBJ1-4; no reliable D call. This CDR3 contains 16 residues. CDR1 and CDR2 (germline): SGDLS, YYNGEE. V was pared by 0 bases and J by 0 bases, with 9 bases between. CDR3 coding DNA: TGTGCCAGCAGCGTAGACACCTATGCAACTAATGAAAAACTGTTTTTT. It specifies CASSVDTYATNEKLFF. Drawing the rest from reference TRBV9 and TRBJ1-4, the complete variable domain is DSGVTQTPKHLITATGQRVTLRCSPRSGDLSVYWYQQSLDQGLQFLIQYYNGEERAKGNILERFSAQQFPDLHSELNLSSLELGDSALYFCASSVDTYATNEKLFFGSGTQLSVL.

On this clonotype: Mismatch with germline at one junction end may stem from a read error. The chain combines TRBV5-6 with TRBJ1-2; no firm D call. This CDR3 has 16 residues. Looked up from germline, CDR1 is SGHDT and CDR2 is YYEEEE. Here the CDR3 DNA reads TGTGTCAGCGACCTTGTCAATAGTCGAAAGACCTATGGCTACACCTTC. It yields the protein CVSDLVNSRKTYGYTF.

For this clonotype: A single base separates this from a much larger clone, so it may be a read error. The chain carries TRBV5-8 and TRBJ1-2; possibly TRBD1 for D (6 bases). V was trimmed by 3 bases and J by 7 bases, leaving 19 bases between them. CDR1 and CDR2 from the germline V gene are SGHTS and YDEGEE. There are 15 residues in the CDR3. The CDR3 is CASSSTLGGYCGYTF. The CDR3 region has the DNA TGTGCCAGCAGCTCTACTCTCGGGGGCTACTGTGGCTACACCTTC.

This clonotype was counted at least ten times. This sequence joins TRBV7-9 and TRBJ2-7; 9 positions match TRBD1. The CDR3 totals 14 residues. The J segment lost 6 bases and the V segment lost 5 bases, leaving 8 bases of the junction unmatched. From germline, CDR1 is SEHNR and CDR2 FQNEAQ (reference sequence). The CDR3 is CASSLMTGGGEQYF. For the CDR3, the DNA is TGTGCCAGCAGCCTTATGACAGGGGGTGGCGAGCAGTACTTC.

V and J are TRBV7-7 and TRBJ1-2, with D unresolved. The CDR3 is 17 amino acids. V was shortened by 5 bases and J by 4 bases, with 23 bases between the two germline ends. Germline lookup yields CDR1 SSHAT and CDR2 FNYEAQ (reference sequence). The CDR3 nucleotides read TGTGCCAGCAGCGGCGTGATTAAGTGCCGAAAGACCTATGGCTACACCTTC. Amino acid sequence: CASSGVIKCRKTYGYTF.

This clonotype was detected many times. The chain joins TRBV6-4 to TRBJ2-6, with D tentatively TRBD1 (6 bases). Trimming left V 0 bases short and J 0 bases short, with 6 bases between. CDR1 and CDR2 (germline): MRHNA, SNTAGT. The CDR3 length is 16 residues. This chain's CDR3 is CASSDSGGSGANVLTF. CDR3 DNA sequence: TGTGCCAGCAGTGACTCAGGGGGCTCTGGGGCCAACGTCCTGACTTTC.

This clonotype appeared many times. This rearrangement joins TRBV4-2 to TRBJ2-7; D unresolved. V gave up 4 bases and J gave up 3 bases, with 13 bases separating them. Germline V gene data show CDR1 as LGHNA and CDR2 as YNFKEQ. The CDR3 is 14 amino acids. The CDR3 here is CASSPRSLDYEQYF. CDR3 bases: TGTGCCAGCAGCCCTAGGAGTCTGGACTACGAGCAGTACTTC.

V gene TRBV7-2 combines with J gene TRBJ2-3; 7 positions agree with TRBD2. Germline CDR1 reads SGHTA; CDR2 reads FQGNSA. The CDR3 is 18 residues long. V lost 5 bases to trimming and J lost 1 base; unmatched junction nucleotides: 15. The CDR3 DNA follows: TGTGCCAGCAGCCCCCGGGAGGTTGGCGGCCCTGGCACAGATACGCAGTATTTT. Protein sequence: CASSPREVGGPGTDTQYF.

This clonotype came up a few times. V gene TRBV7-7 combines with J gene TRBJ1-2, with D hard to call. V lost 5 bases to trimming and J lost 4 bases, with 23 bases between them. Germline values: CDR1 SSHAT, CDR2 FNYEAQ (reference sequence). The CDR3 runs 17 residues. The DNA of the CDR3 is TGTGCCAGCAGCGCGTGTGCTAAGTGCCGAAAGACCTATGGCTACACCTTC. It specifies CASSACAKCRKTYGYTF.

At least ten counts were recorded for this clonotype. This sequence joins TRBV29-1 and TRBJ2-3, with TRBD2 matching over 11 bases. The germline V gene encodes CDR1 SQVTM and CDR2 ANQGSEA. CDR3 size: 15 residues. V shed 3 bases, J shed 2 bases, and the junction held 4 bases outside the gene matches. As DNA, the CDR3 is TGCAGCGTTGATCTAGCGGGAGGATCCACAGATACGCAGTATTTT. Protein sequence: CSVDLAGGSTDTQYF.